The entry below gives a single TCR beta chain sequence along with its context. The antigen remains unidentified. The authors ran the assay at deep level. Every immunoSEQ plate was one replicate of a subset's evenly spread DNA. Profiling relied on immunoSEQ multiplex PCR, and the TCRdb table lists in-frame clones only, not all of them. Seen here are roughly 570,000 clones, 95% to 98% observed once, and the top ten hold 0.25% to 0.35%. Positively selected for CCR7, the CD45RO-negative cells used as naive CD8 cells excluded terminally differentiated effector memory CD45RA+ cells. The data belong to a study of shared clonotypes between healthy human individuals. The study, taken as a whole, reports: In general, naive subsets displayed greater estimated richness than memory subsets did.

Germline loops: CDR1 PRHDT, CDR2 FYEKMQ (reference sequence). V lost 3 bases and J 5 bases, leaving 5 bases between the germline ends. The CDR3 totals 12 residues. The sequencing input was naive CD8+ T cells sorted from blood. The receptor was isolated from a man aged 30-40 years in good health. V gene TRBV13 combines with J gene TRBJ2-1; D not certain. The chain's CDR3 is CASSLSDNEQFF. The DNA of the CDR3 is TGTGCCAGCAGCTTGTCAGACAATGAGCAGTTCTTC.